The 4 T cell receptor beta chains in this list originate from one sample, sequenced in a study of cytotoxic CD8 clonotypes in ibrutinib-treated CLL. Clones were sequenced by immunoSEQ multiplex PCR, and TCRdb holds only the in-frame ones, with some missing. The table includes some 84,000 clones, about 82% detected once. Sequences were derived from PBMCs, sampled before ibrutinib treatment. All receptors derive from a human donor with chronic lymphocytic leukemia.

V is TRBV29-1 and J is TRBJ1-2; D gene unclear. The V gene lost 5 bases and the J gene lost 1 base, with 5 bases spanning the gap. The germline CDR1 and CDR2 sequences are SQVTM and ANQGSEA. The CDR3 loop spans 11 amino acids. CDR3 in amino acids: CSVSINYGYTF. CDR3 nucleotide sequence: TGCAGCGTTTCTATTAACTATGGCTACACCTTC. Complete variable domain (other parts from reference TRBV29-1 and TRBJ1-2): SAVISQKPSRDICQRGTSLTIQCQVDSQVTMMFWYRQQPGQSLTLIATANQGSEATYESGFVIDKFPISRPNLTFSTLTVSNMSPEDSSIYLCSVSINYGYTFGSGTRLTVV.

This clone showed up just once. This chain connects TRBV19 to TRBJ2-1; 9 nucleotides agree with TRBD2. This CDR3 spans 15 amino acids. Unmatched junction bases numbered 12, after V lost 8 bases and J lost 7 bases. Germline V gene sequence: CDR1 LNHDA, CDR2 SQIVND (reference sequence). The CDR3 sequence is CASRPFSGSPNEQFF. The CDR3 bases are TGTGCCAGTCGACCCTTTAGCGGGAGTCCGAATGAGCAGTTCTTC.

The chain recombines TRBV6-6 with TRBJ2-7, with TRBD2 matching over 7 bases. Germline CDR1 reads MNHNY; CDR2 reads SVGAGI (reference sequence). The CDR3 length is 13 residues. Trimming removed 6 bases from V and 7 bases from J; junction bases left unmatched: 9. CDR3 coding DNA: TGTGCCAGCAGATGGGCGGGAGAGGGGGAGCAGTACTTC. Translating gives CASRWAGEGEQYF.

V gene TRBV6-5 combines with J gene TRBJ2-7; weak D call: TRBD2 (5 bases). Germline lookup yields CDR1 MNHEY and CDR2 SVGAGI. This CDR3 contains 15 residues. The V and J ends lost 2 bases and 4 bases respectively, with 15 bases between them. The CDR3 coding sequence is TGTGCCAGCAGTTACCAACGGGGATGGGAGTACGAGCAGTACTTC. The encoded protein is CASSYQRGWEYEQYF.